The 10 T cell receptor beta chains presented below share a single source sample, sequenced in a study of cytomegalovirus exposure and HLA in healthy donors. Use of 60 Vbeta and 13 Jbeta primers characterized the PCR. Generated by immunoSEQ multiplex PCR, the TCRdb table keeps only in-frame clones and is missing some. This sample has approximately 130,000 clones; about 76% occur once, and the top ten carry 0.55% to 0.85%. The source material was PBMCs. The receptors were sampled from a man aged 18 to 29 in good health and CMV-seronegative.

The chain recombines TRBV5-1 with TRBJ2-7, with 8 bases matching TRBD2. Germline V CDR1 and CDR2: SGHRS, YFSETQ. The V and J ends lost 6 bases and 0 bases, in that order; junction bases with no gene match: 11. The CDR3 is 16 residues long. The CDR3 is CASTLDPGGNSYEQYF. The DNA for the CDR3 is TGCGCCAGCACCCTGGATCCGGGGGGGAACTCCTACGAGCAGTACTTC.

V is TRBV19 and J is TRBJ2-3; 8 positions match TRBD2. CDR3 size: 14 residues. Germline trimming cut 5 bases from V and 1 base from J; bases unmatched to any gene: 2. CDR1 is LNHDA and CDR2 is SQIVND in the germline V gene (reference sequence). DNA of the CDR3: TGTGCCAGTAGTGCAGCGGGGGGCACAGATACGCAGTATTTT. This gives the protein CASSAAGGTDTQYF.

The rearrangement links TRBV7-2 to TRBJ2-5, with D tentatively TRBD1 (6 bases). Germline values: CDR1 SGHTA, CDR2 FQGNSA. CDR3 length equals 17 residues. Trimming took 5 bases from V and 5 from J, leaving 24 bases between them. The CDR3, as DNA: TGTGCCAGCAGCCGAACCACCGTACAGGGTAGCCAGGAGACCCAGTACTTC. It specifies CASSRTTVQGSQETQYF.

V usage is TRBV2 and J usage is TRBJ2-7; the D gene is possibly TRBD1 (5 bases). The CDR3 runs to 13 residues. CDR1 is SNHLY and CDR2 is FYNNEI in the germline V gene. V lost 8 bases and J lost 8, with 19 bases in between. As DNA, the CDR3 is TGTGCCAGCGCCGTCGGACACTTCGCCCAGCAGTACTTC. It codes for CASAVGHFAQQYF. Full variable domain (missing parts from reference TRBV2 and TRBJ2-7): EPEVTQTPSHQVTQMGQEVILRCVPISNHLYFYWYRQILGQKVEFLVSFYNNEISEKSEIFDDQFSVERPDGSNFTLKIRSTKLEDSAMYFCASAVGHFAQQYFGPGTRLTVT.

CDR3 coding DNA: TGTGCCAGCAGCGCCAGCAGGGACAGGGGGAACATTCAGTACTTC. Amino acids: CASSASRDRGNIQYF. The chain combines TRBV6-5 with TRBJ2-4; 11 nucleotides match TRBD1. Germline CDR1 is MNHEY and CDR2 is SVGAGI. Germline trimming cut 6 bases from V and 7 bases from J; bases unmatched to any gene: 8. The CDR3 totals 15 residues.

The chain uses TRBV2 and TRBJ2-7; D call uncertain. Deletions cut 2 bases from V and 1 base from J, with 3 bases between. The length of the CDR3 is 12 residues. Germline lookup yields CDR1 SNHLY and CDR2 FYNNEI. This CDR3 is CASSELSYEQYF. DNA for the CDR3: TGTGCCAGCAGTGAACTATCCTACGAGCAGTACTTC.

In DNA form, the CDR3 reads TGTGCCAGCAGCCTACACAGGGGGCAGAACACTGAAGCTTTCTTT. It encodes CASSLHRGQNTEAFF. The chain is built from TRBV7-9 and TRBJ1-1; 9 nucleotides line up with TRBD1. Germline loops: CDR1 SEHNR, CDR2 FQNEAQ (reference sequence). Trimming took 5 bases from V and 1 from J; bases not matched to a gene: 5. There are 15 residues in the CDR3. Based on the CDR3 plus reference TRBV7-9 and TRBJ1-1, the full variable domain is DTGVSQNPRHKITKRGQNVTFRCDPISEHNRLYWYRQTLGQGPEFLTYFQNEAQLEKSRLLSDRFSAERPKGSFSTLEIQRTEQGDSAMYLCASSLHRGQNTEAFFGQGTRLTVV.

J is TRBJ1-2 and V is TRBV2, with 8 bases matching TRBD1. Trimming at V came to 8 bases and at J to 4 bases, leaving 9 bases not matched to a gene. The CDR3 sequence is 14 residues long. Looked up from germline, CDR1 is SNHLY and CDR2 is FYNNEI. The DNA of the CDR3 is TGTGCCAGCGGAGGGGGGACAGGAACCTATGGCTACACCTTC. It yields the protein CASGGGTGTYGYTF.

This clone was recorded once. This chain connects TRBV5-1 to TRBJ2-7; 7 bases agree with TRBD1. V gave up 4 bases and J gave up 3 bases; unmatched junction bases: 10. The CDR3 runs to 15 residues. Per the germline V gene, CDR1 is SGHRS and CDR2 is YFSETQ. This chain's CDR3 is CASSLMGDRLYEQYF. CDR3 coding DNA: TGCGCCAGCAGCCTTATGGGGGACAGACTCTACGAGCAGTACTTC.

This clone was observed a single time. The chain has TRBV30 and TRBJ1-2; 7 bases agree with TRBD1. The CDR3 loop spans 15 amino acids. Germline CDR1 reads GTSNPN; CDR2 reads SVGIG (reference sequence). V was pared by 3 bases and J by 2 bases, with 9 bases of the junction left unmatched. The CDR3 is CAWSPDRAPNYGYTF. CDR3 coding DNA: TGTGCCTGGAGCCCAGACAGGGCACCGAACTATGGCTACACCTTC.